The entry below gives a single TCR beta chain sequence along with its context. No antigen is known for it. The data are from a study of T cell responses to AZD1222 COVID-19 vaccine. Whole-study findings and limits: Among those given AZD1222, only five to seven were seropositive at baseline. Two doses of AZD1222 preceded a rise in Spike-specific TCR breadth and depth.

TCRdb's table, derived via immunoSEQ multiplex PCR, lists solely in-frame clones and lacks some. This repertoire shows 120,000 or so clones, roughly nine tenths found once; its top ten account for roughly 5%. The germline V gene has CDR1 SGHRS and CDR2 YFSETQ. The CDR3 covers 15 residues. The V end lost 0 bases, the J end lost 0 bases, and 9 bases lay between the germline ends. This sequence originates from an adult in good health. Sample: peripheral blood, taken on day 0 of AZD1222 vaccination. The chain couples TRBV5-1 to TRBJ1-1; D is uncertain. This CDR3 is CASSLDRVMNTEAFF. CDR3 bases: TGCGCCAGCAGCTTGGATAGGGTCATGAACACTGAAGCTTTCTTT.